These 25 T cell receptor beta chains originate from one sample sequenced in a study of blood T cell repertoires in COVID-19. Profiling relied on immunoSEQ multiplex PCR, and the TCRdb table lists in-frame clones only, not all of them. The data show tens of thousands of clones, 75% to 90% seen once. Sequencing was performed on peripheral blood. These receptor sequences come from a woman aged 60-75 years with active COVID-19.

The chain is built from TRBV19 and TRBJ1-4, with D possibly TRBD1 on 5 matching bases. The CDR3 covers 14 residues. CDR1 and CDR2 (germline): LNHDA, SQIVND (reference sequence). Trimming cost V 5 bases and J 7 bases, with 14 bases left between them. The CDR3 is CASSLGQSGEKLFF. DNA of the CDR3: TGTGCCAGTAGTTTGGGGCAGTCGGGTGAAAAACTGTTTTTT.

In this sample, this clone turned up once. The chain has TRBV12-3 or TRBV12-4 and TRBJ2-7; D is unresolved. The CDR3 has 13 residues. Trimming stripped 3 bases from V and 6 bases from J, with 12 bases between. CDR3 region: CASSFVQVREQYF. CDR3 sequence (DNA): TGTGCCAGCAGTTTTGTGCAGGTACGCGAGCAGTACTTC.

This chain uses TRBV5-4 with TRBJ2-2, with 9 bases fitting TRBD1. Losses at the gene ends were 3 bases for V and 6 bases for J; bases not matched to a gene: 6. The CDR3 extends over 15 amino acids. The V gene's germline CDR1 is SGHNT and CDR2 YYREEE (reference sequence). CDR3 coding DNA: TGTGCCAGCAGCTGGGGGGGGACAGGGCCCGGGGAGCTGTTTTTT. Translated, it gives CASSWGGTGPGELFF. The variable domain in full, completed from reference TRBV5-4 and TRBJ2-2, reads ETGVTQSPTHLIKTRGQQVTLRCSSQSGHNTVSWYQQALGQGPQFIFQYYREEENGRGNFPPRFSGLQFPNYSSELNVNALELDDSALYLCASSWGGTGPGELFFGEGSRLTVL.

The chain is built from TRBV5-1 and TRBJ2-7; perhaps TRBD1 as D (6 bases). The CDR3 contains 11 residues. Trimming cost V 5 bases and J 8 bases, with 11 bases left between them. CDR1 is SGHRS and CDR2 is YFSETQ in the germline V gene. The chain's CDR3 is CASSLTGQQYF. The CDR3 nucleotides are TGCGCCAGCAGTCTGACAGGCCAGCAGTACTTC.

This chain uses TRBV2 with TRBJ1-6; a possible D gene is TRBD1 (6 bases). Germline V gene data show CDR1 as SNHLY and CDR2 as FYNNEI. V was clipped by 6 bases and J by 10 bases, with 13 bases between them. The length of the CDR3 is 13 residues. The CDR3: CASRTGTGSPLHF. The CDR3 region has the DNA TGTGCCAGCAGGACGGGTACAGGGTCACCCCTCCACTTT.

V usage is TRBV5-1 and J usage is TRBJ2-5; 11 bases agree with TRBD2. J gave up 2 bases and V 3 bases, and 3 bases lay outside the gene matches. The CDR3 runs 15 residues. The V gene's germline CDR1 is SGHRS and CDR2 YFSETQ. The CDR3 sequence: CASSWGLAEQETQYF. The CDR3 DNA is TGCGCCAGCAGCTGGGGACTAGCGGAACAAGAGACCCAGTACTTC.

The chain couples TRBV30 to TRBJ1-3; D gene uncertain. The CDR3 runs to 15 residues. Germline values: CDR1 GTSNPN, CDR2 SVGIG (reference sequence). Trimming left V 0 bases short and J 4 bases short, with 13 bases between. The CDR3, as DNA: TGTGCCTGGAGTGTAATAGGAGGCTCGGGAAACACCATATATTTT. It yields the protein CAWSVIGGSGNTIYF.

This sequence joins TRBV7-2 and TRBJ2-6; tentative D call: TRBD1 (5 bases). Trimming pared 5 bases from V and 3 bases from J, leaving 5 bases between. The germline gives CDR1 SGHTA, CDR2 FQGNSA. The CDR3 totals 13 residues. For the CDR3, the DNA is TGTGCCAGCAGCAGGGGTGGGGCCAACGTCCTGACTTTC. Protein: CASSRGGANVLTF. Supplemented by reference TRBV7-2 and TRBJ2-6, the full variable domain reads GAGVSQSPSNKVTEKGKDVELRCDPISGHTALYWYRQSLGQGLEFLIYFQGNSAPDKSGLPSDRFSAERTGGSVSTLTIQRTQQEDSAVYLCASSRGGANVLTFGAGSRLTVL.

The chain has TRBV18 and TRBJ2-7; the D gene is possibly TRBD2 (5 bases). Per germline, CDR1 KGHSH and CDR2 LQKENI. This CDR3 comprises 12 residues. V lost 3 bases, J lost 5 bases, and 8 bases lay in between. The chain's CDR3 is CASSPVGNEQYF. CDR3 bases: TGTGCCAGCTCACCGGTCGGGAACGAGCAGTACTTC.

The J gene is TRBJ1-5, the V gene TRBV3-1 (or the pseudogene TRBV3-2); D may be TRBD1 (6 bases). The CDR3 totals 15 residues. Germline V gene lookup returns CDR1 LGHDT and CDR2 YNNKEL (reference sequence). The V gene lost 2 bases and the J gene lost 1 base, with 9 bases spanning the gap. CDR3 sequence (DNA): TGTGCCAGCAGCCAATCGACAGGCAGCAATCAGCCCCAGCATTTT. It is translated as CASSQSTGSNQPQHF.

The V gene is TRBV3-1 (or the pseudogene TRBV3-2), the J gene TRBJ1-2; 11 bases agree with TRBD1. The germline V gene encodes CDR1 LGHDT and CDR2 YNNKEL (reference sequence). This CDR3 is 15 amino acids long. J was trimmed by 7 bases and V by 1 base; bases with no gene match: 5. The CDR3 region is CASSQVQGTGGGYTF. The CDR3 coding sequence is TGTGCCAGCAGCCAAGTTCAAGGGACAGGGGGTGGCTACACCTTC.

This chain uses TRBV6-1 with TRBJ2-7; the match to TRBD1 covers 9 bases. Trimming removed 0 bases from V and 0 bases from J; junction bases left unmatched: 3. The CDR3 sequence is 16 residues long. CDR1 MNHNS and CDR2 SASEGT come from the germline V gene. The CDR3 reads CASSEAPGQGSYEQYF. For the CDR3, the DNA is TGTGCCAGCAGTGAAGCACCGGGACAGGGCTCCTACGAGCAGTACTTC.

This chain uses TRBV6-2 or TRBV6-3 with TRBJ2-2; 9 nucleotides agree with TRBD2. The length of the CDR3 is 17 residues. Germline V gene lookup returns CDR1 MNHEY and CDR2 SVGEGT. The V and J ends lost 2 bases and 5 bases, in that order; junction bases with no gene match: 9. The CDR3 DNA sequence: TGTGCCAGCAGTTACCTTCGCGGGGGGGCCGGGACCGGGGAGCTGTTTTTT. This encodes CASSYLRGGAGTGELFF.

The V and J genes are TRBV5-1 and TRBJ2-5; D perhaps matches TRBD2 (6 bases). CDR1 and CDR2 from the germline V gene are SGHRS and YFSETQ. Trimming took off 0 bases at V and 7 bases at J, with 13 bases between the two ends. This CDR3 has 14 amino acids. The DNA of the CDR3 is TGCGCCAGCAGCTTGGTAGCTCCGGAGGGGACCCAGTACTTC. This encodes CASSLVAPEGTQYF.

V and J are TRBV19 and TRBJ1-1; D possibly corresponds to TRBD1 (6 bases). The CDR3 loop spans 15 amino acids. The germline V and J ends were trimmed by 3 bases and 0 bases, with 11 bases remaining between them. Germline V CDR1 and CDR2: LNHDA, SQIVND (reference sequence). CDR3 DNA: TGTGCCAGTAGTATCCGGGGGGACATGAACACTGAAGCTTTCTTT. Translating it yields CASSIRGDMNTEAFF.

The chain recombines TRBV18 with TRBJ2-1; possible D gene TRBD1, 6 bases. With 5 bases removed from V and 4 bases from J, the gap between germline ends came to 15 bases. Germline V gene sequence: CDR1 KGHSH, CDR2 LQKENI. The CDR3 covers 15 residues. The CDR3 loop reads CASSVGSGVYNEQFF. The CDR3 nucleotides are TGTGCCAGCTCAGTGGGATCAGGGGTTTACAATGAGCAGTTCTTC.

The V gene is TRBV4-2, the J gene TRBJ2-5; 10 bases align to TRBD2. Unmatched junction bases numbered 2, after V lost 0 bases and J lost 1 base. The CDR3 has 16 amino acids. Germline CDR1 is LGHNA and CDR2 is YNFKEQ. The DNA of the CDR3 is TGTGCCAGCAGCCAAGAACTAGCGGGGAGCCAAGAGACCCAGTACTTC. Its translation is CASSQELAGSQETQYF.

This clone occurred once. The V and J genes are TRBV21-1 and TRBJ2-5; TRBD1, the D gene given by the table, was not confirmed from the DNA. TRBV21-1 is annotated as a pseudogene. The CDR3 length is 15 residues. The CDR3 bases are TGTGCCAGCAGCAATCCCCGGACAGAGGGCGAGACCCAGTACTTC. Translating gives CASSNPRTEGETQYF.

The chain joins TRBV4-1 to TRBJ1-1, with a tentative D call TRBD1 (5 bases). The germline V gene has CDR1 MGHRA and CDR2 YSYEKL. The CDR3 totals 15 residues. Trimming took 4 bases from V and 4 from J, leaving 16 bases between them. CDR3 DNA sequence: TGCGCCAGCAGCCGCAACACGGGGGAAGGCACTGAAGCTTTCTTT. Encoded protein: CASSRNTGEGTEAFF.

This clone showed up just once. V gene TRBV5-5 combines with J gene TRBJ2-7; perhaps TRBD2 as D (5 bases). This CDR3 is built from 13 residues. V lost 1 base and J lost 3, with 8 bases in between. The germline V gene has CDR1 SGHKS and CDR2 YYEKEE (reference sequence). CDR3 sequence: CASSLIGGYEQYF. In DNA, the CDR3 is TGTGCCAGCAGCTTGATAGGAGGCTACGAGCAGTACTTC.

This chain uses TRBV14 with TRBJ1-2, with 8 bases identical to TRBD1. The CDR3 is 13 amino acids. CDR1 and CDR2 (germline): SGHDN, FVKESK. V was pared by 4 bases and J by 4 bases, with 2 bases of the junction left unmatched. The CDR3 coding sequence is TGTGCCAGCAGCCCAGGACAGGGCTATGGCTACACCTTC. Translation gives CASSPGQGYGYTF.

J is TRBJ2-3 and V is TRBV27, with D possibly being TRBD1 (6 bases). This CDR3 comprises 15 residues. V was shortened by 7 bases and J by 6 bases, with 20 bases between the two germline ends. Per the germline V gene, CDR1 is MNHEY and CDR2 is SMNVEV (reference sequence). The CDR3 nucleotides are TGTGCCAGCAAAGGACCAGGGGTGATAATTGATACGCAGTATTTT. It encodes CASKGPGVIIDTQYF.

J is TRBJ1-2 and V is TRBV6-5; a weak D match, TRBD1 (6 bases). This CDR3 has 15 residues. V was clipped by 0 bases and J by 2 bases, with 10 bases between them. Germline CDR1 and CDR2: MNHEY and SVGAGI. CDR3 DNA: TGTGCCAGCAGTTACTCGGCTCAGGGGAACTATGGCTACACCTTC. Translation gives CASSYSAQGNYGYTF.

The CDR3 DNA reads as TGTGCCACCAGTGATCGGCACCTAACGGGGAATGAGCAGTTCTTC. Translating it yields CATSDRHLTGNEQFF. The gene calls are TRBV24-1 and TRBJ2-1; possibly TRBD2 for D (5 bases). V dropped 3 bases and J dropped 7 bases, with 15 bases sitting between them. This CDR3 is built from 15 residues. Germline loops: CDR1 KGHDR, CDR2 SFDVKD.

The chain joins TRBV30 to TRBJ2-6; the match to TRBD1 covers 9 bases. V lost 5 bases and J lost 4; bases outside the gene matches: 3. Germline lookup yields CDR1 GTSNPN and CDR2 SVGIG (reference sequence). This CDR3 is built from 14 residues. Here the CDR3 reads CAWHRGPGANVLTF. For the CDR3, the DNA is TGTGCCTGGCACAGGGGGCCCGGGGCCAACGTCCTGACTTTC.